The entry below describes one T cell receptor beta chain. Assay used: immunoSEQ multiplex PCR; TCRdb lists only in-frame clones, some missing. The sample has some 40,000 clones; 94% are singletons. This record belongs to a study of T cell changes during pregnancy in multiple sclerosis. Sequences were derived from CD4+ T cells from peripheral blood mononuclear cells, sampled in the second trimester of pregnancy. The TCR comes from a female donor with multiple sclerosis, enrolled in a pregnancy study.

The CDR3 nucleotides read TGTGCCACCAGCAGAGAGCTAGCGGGGGCCTACAATGAGCAGTTCTTC. Translation gives CATSRELAGAYNEQFF. This chain connects TRBV15 to TRBJ2-1; 10 nucleotides align to TRBD2. The germline CDR1 and CDR2 sequences are LNHNV and YYDKDF (reference sequence). The V segment lost 0 bases and the J segment 2 bases; nucleotides outside the gene matches: 1. The length of the CDR3 is 16 residues.